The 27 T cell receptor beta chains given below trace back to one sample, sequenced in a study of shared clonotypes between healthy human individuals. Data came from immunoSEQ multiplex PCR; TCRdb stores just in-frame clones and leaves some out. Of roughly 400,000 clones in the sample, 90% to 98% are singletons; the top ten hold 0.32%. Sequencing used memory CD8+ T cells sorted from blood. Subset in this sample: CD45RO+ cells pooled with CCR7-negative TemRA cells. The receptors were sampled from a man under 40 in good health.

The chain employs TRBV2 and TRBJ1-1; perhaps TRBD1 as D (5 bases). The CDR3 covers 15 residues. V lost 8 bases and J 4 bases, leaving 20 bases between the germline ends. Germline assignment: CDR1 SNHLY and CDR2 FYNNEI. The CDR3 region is CASWDSTERSTEAFF. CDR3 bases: TGTGCCAGCTGGGACTCGACAGAGCGTAGCACTGAAGCTTTCTTT.

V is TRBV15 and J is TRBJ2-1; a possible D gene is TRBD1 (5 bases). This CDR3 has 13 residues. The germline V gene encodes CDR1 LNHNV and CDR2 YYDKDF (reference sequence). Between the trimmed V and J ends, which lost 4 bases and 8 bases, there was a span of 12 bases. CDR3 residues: CATSNRNADEQFF. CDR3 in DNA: TGTGCCACCAGCAACAGGAACGCAGATGAGCAGTTCTTC.

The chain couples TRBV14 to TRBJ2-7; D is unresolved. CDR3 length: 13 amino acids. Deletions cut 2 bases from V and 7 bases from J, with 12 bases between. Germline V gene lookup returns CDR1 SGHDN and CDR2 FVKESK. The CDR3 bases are TGTGCCAGCAGCCAATTTCGGGCAAGGGAGCAGTACTTC. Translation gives CASSQFRAREQYF. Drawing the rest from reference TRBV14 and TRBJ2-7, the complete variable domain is EAGVTQFPSHSVIEKGQTVTLRCDPISGHDNLYWYRRVMGKEIKFLLHFVKESKQDESGMPNNRFLAERTGGTYSTLKVQPAELEDSGVYFCASSQFRAREQYFGPGTRLTVT.

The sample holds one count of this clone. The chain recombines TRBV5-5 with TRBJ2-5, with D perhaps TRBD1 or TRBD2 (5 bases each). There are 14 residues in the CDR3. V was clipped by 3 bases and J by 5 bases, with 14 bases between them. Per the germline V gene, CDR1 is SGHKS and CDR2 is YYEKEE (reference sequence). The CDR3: CASSSDNRGETQYF. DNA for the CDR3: TGTGCCAGCAGCTCGGACAACCGGGGCGAGACCCAGTACTTC.

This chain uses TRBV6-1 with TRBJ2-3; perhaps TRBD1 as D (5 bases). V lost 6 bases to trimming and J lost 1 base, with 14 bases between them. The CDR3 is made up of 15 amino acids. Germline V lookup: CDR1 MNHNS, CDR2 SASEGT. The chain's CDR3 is CASRETGSGTDTQYF. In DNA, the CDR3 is TGTGCCAGCAGGGAAACAGGATCTGGCACAGATACGCAGTATTTT.

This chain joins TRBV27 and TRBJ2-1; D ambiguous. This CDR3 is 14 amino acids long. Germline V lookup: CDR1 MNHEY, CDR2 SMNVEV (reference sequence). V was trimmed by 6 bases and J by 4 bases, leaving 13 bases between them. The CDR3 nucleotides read TGTGCCAGCAGCCCCTATGAGACTTACAATGAGCAGTTCTTC. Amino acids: CASSPYETYNEQFF.

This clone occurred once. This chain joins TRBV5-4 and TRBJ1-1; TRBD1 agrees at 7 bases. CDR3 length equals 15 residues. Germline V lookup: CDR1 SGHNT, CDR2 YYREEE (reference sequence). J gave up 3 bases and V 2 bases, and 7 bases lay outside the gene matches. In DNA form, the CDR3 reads TGTGCCAGCAGCTTTCAACAGGGGCCGTACACTGAAGCTTTCTTT. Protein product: CASSFQQGPYTEAFF.

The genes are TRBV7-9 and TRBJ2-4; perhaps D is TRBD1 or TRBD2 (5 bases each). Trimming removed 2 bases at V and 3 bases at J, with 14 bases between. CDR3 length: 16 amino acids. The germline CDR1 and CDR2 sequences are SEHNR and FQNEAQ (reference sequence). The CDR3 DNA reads TGTGCCAGCAGCTTACTTCCCAATGGGGGCAAAAACATTCAGTACTTC. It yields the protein CASSLLPNGGKNIQYF.

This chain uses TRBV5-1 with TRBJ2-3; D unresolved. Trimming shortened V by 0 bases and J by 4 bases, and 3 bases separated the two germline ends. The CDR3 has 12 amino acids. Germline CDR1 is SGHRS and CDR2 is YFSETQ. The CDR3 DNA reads TGCGCCAGCAGCTTGGGGTCAGATACGCAGTATTTT. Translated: CASSLGSDTQYF.

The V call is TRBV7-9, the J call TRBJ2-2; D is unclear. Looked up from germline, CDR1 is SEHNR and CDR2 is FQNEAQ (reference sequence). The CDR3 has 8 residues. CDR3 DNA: TGTGTCACCGGGGAGCTGTTTTTT. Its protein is CVTGELFF.

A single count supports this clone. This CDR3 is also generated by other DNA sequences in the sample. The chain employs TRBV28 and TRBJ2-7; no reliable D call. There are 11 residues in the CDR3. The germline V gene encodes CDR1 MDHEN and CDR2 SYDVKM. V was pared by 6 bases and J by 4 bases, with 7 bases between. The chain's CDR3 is CASRNSYEQYF. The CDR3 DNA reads TGTGCCAGCAGGAACTCTTACGAGCAGTACTTC.

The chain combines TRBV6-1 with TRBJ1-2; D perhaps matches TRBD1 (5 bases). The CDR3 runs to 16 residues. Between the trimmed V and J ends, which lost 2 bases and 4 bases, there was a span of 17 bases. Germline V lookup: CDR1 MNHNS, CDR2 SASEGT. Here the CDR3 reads CASSEWGYRAFYGYTF. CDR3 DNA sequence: TGTGCCAGCAGTGAATGGGGGTACAGAGCATTCTATGGCTACACCTTC.

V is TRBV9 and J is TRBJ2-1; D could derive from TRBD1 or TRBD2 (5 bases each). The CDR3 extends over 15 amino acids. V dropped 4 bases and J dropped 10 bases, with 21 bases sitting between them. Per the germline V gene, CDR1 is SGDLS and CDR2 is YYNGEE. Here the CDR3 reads CASSPRGHGAREQFF. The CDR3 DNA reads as TGTGCCAGCAGCCCGAGAGGGCACGGGGCGCGGGAGCAGTTCTTC.

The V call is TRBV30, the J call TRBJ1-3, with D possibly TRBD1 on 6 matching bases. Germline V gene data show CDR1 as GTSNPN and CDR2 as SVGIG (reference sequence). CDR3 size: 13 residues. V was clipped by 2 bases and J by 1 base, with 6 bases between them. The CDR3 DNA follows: TGTGCCTGGAGTAGGGGGTCTGGAAACACCATATATTTT. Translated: CAWSRGSGNTIYF.

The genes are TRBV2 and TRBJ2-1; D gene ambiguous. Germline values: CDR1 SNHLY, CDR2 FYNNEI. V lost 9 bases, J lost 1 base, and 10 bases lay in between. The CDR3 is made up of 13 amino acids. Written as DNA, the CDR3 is TGTGCCAGTTCGTTTGAGTCCTACAATGAGCAGTTCTTC. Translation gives CASSFESYNEQFF.

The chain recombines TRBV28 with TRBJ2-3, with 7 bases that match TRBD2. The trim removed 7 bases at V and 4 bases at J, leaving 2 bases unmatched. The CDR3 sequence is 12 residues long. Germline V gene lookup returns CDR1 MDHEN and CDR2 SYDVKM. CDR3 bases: TGTGCCAGCAATGGGGGGGCAGATACGCAGTATTTT. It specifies CASNGGADTQYF.

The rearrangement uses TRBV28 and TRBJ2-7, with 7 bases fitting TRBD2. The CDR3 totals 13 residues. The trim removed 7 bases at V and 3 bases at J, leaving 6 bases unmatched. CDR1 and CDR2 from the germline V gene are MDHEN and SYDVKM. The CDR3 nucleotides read TGTGCCAGCACCCAAGCGGGAATCTACGAGCAGTACTTC. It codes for CASTQAGIYEQYF.

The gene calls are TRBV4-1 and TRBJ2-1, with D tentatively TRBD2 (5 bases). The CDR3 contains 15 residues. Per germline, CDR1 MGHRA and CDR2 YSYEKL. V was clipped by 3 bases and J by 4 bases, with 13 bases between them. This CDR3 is CASSHFVARYNEQFF. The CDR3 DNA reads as TGCGCCAGCAGCCATTTTGTAGCGCGTTACAATGAGCAGTTCTTC.

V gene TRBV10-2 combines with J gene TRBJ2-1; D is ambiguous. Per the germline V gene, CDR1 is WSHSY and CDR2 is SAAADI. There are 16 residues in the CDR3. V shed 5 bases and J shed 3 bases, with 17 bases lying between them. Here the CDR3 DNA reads TGCGCCAGCAGTTTCCTCCAAGGAGTTATCTACAATGAGCAGTTCTTC. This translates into CASSFLQGVIYNEQFF.

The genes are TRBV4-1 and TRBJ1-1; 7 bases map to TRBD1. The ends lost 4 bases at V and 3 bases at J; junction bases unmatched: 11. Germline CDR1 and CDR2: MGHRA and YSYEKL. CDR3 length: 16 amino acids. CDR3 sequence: CASSLGTVRWYTEAFF. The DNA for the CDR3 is TGCGCCAGCAGCCTGGGGACAGTTCGTTGGTACACTGAAGCTTTCTTT.

CDR3 in amino acids: CASSNQYF. As DNA, the CDR3 is TGTGCCAGCAGCAACCAGTACTTC. V and J are TRBV21-1 and TRBJ2-4. TRBV21-1 is described as a pseudogene. The CDR3 is 8 amino acids.

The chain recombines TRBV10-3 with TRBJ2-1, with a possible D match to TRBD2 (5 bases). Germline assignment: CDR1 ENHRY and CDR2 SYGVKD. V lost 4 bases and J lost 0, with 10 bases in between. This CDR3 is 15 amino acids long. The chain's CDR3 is CAISAGSGSYNEQFF. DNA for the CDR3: TGTGCCATCAGTGCTGGGAGTGGCTCCTACAATGAGCAGTTCTTC.

CDR3 nucleotide sequence: TGTGCCAGCAGCCGTAGACTAGCGGCCCCCACAGATACGCAGTATTTT. It translates to CASSRRLAAPTDTQYF. This chain joins TRBV7-6 and TRBJ2-3, with 9 bases fitting TRBD2. Germline loops: CDR1 SGHVS, CDR2 FNYEAQ. Losses at the gene ends were 5 bases for V and 2 bases for J; bases not matched to a gene: 8. The CDR3 has 16 amino acids. Together with reference TRBV7-6 and TRBJ2-3, the CDR3 gives the full variable domain: GAGVSQSPRYKVTKRGQDVALRCDPISGHVSLYWYRQALGQGPEFLTYFNYEAQQDKSGLPNDRFSAERPEGSISTLTIQRTEQRDSAMYRCASSRRLAAPTDTQYFGPGTRLTVL.

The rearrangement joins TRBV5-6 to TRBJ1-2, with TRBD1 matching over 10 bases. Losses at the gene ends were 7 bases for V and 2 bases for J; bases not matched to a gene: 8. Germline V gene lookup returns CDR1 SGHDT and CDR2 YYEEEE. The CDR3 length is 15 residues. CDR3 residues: CASQPEDRGNYGYTF. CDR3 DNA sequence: TGTGCCAGCCAGCCTGAGGACAGGGGGAACTATGGCTACACCTTC.

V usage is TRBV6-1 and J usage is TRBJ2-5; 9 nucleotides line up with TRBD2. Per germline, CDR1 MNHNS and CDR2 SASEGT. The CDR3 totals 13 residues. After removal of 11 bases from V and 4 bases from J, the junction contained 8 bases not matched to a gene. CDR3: CAGLAGDSETQYF. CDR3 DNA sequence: TGTGCCGGTTTAGCGGGAGATTCAGAGACCCAGTACTTC.

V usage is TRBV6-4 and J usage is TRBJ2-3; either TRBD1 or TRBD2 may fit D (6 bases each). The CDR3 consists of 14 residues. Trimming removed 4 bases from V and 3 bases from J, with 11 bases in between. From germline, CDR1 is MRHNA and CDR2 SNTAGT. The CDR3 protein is CASSAQGRTDTQYF. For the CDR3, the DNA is TGTGCCAGCAGTGCCCAGGGGAGGACAGATACGCAGTATTTT.

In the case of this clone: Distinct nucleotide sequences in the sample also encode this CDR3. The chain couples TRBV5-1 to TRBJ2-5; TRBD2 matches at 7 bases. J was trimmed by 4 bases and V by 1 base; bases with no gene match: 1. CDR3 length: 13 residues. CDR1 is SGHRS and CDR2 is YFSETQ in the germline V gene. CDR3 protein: CASSLTGGETQYF. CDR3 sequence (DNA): TGCGCCAGCAGCTTGACGGGAGGAGAGACCCAGTACTTC. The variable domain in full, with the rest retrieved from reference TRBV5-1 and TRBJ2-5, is KAGVTQTPRYLIKTRGQQVTLSCSPISGHRSVSWYQQTPGQGLQFLFEYFSETQRNKGNFPGRFSGRQFSNSRSEMNVSTLELGDSALYLCASSLTGGETQYFGPGTRLLVL.